The 31 T cell receptor beta chains below come from one sample, sequenced in a study of cytomegalovirus exposure and HLA in healthy donors. PCR used 60 Vbeta primers and 13 Jbeta primers. TCRdb's table, derived via immunoSEQ multiplex PCR, lists solely in-frame clones and lacks some. This table holds about 160,000 clones, around three quarters found once. Sequencing was done on a sample of PBMCs. These receptors were collected from a man aged 40-49 years in good health and CMV-seronegative.

This clone showed up just once. The V call is TRBV5-4, the J call TRBJ2-4, with D perhaps matching TRBD1 (5 bases). CDR1 is SGHNT and CDR2 is YYREEE in the germline V gene (reference sequence). This CDR3 spans 15 amino acids. Trimming stripped 0 bases from V and 1 base from J, with 8 bases between. This CDR3 reads CASSLVGAAKNIQYF. The CDR3 coding sequence is TGTGCCAGCAGCTTGGTTGGGGCCGCCAAAAACATTCAGTACTTC.

This clone showed up just a few times. V usage is TRBV18 and J usage is TRBJ1-1; TRBD1 aligns across 8 bases. From germline, CDR1 is KGHSH and CDR2 LQKENI. V lost 6 bases and J lost 7; bases outside the gene matches: 4. The CDR3 sequence is 12 residues long. The CDR3 loop reads CASSPTGDEAFF. The CDR3 bases are TGTGCCAGCTCGCCGACAGGGGATGAAGCTTTCTTT.

V usage is TRBV19 and J usage is TRBJ1-1; the D is unclear. The CDR3 contains 9 residues. In germline, CDR1 is LNHDA, CDR2 SQIVND (reference sequence). DNA of the CDR3: TGTAAGCGGTGGGATGAAGCTTTCTTT. It encodes CKRWDEAFF.

To note about this clone: The junction departs from germline at one end; a sequencing error may be responsible. Within the sample, other DNA sequences also encode this same CDR3. V is TRBV27 and J is TRBJ2-7, with 10 nucleotides matching TRBD2. Germline CDR1 MNHEY, CDR2 SMNVEV (reference sequence). The CDR3 has 15 residues. In nucleotides, the CDR3 is TGTGCCAGCAGTTTAAGCACTAGCGGGGTTTACGAGCAGTATTTC. Amino acid sequence: CASSLSTSGVYEQYF.

This clone appeared a few times. J is TRBJ2-1 and V is TRBV6-1; the match to TRBD2 covers 10 bases. V lost 4 bases to trimming and J lost 13 bases; unmatched junction nucleotides: 10. CDR3 length: 14 amino acids. Germline CDR1 is MNHNS and CDR2 is SASEGT. DNA for the CDR3: TGTGCCAGCAGTGGGACCCTAGCGGGAGTCGACCAGTTCTTC. Translation gives CASSGTLAGVDQFF.

DNA of the CDR3: TGTGCCAGCAGCTCGACTAGTTGGGGGGGGGAGCTGTTTTTT. This sequence encodes CASSSTSWGGELFF. The V gene is TRBV7-2, the J gene TRBJ2-2, with a weak D call TRBD2 (6 bases). Germline V gene data show CDR1 as SGHTA and CDR2 as FQGNSA. This CDR3 comprises 14 residues. With 4 bases removed from V and 8 bases from J, the gap between germline ends came to 14 bases. The full variable domain, completed using reference TRBV7-2 and TRBJ2-2, is GAGVSQSPSNKVTEKGKDVELRCDPISGHTALYWYRQSLGQGLEFLIYFQGNSAPDKSGLPSDRFSAERTGGSVSTLTIQRTQQEDSAVYLCASSSTSWGGELFFGEGSRLTVL.

V is TRBV5-1 and J is TRBJ1-1; a weak D match, TRBD1 (6 bases). Germline CDR1 reads SGHRS; CDR2 reads YFSETQ. V dropped 0 bases and J dropped 0 bases, with 15 bases sitting between them. This CDR3 comprises 17 residues. CDR3 loop: CASSLVTGVYMNTEAFF. DNA of the CDR3: TGCGCCAGCAGCTTGGTGACAGGTGTTTATATGAACACTGAAGCTTTCTTT.

A note on this clone: The junction does not match germline at one end; this may be a read error. This same CDR3 is encoded by further DNA sequences in the sample. This chain connects TRBV25-1 to TRBJ1-1; tentative D call: TRBD1 (6 bases). This CDR3 comprises 13 residues. CDR1 MGHDK and CDR2 SYGVNS come from the germline V gene. The CDR3: CASRERGNTEAFF. CDR3 DNA sequence: TGTGCCAGCAGGGAAAGGGGGAACACTGAAGCCTTCTTT.

The chain has TRBV10-3 and TRBJ1-5; D uncertain. V lost 4 bases, J lost 3 bases, and 7 bases lay in between. Germline values: CDR1 ENHRY, CDR2 SYGVKD. CDR3 length: 13 amino acids. The DNA of the CDR3 is TGTGCCATCAGTGCGCAGGACAATCAGCCCCAGCATTTT. Translating it yields CAISAQDNQPQHF.

This sequence joins TRBV7-7 and TRBJ2-5; possible D gene TRBD1, 6 bases. The V and J ends lost 4 bases and 5 bases respectively, with 14 bases between them. The CDR3 is 14 residues long. Per germline, CDR1 SSHAT and CDR2 FNYEAQ (reference sequence). CDR3 in amino acids: CASSSGESRETQYF. Written as DNA, the CDR3 is TGTGCCAGCAGCTCAGGGGAGAGCAGGGAGACCCAGTACTTC.

CDR3 sequence: CASSSRTSGRNEQFF. CDR3 in DNA: TGTGCCAGCAGCTCGCGGACTAGCGGGAGGAATGAGCAGTTCTTC. The chain recombines TRBV7-2 with TRBJ2-1; 14 bases agree with TRBD2. Germline loops: CDR1 SGHTA, CDR2 FQGNSA. After removal of 4 bases from V and 7 bases from J, the junction contained 3 bases not matched to a gene. This CDR3 has 15 residues.

This chain uses TRBV6-6 with TRBJ2-1, with 8 nucleotides matching TRBD2. V was clipped by 4 bases and J by 4 bases; unmatched bases: 3. Germline CDR1 and CDR2: MNHNY and SVGAGI (reference sequence). The CDR3 extends over 14 amino acids. This CDR3 reads CASSSLAGYNEQFF. The CDR3 DNA sequence: TGTGCCAGCAGTTCTTTAGCGGGGTACAATGAGCAGTTCTTC.

The chain has TRBV9 and TRBJ2-1; D might be TRBD1 (5 bases). The CDR3 consists of 13 residues. V dropped 1 base and J dropped 8 bases, with 10 bases sitting between them. CDR1 and CDR2 from the germline V gene are SGDLS and YYNGEE. The CDR3 nucleotides are TGTGCCAGCAGCGTACAGGGTACCCATGAGCAGTTCTTC. Residues: CASSVQGTHEQFF. Full variable domain (outside the CDR3, taken from reference TRBV9 and TRBJ2-1): DSGVTQTPKHLITATGQRVTLRCSPRSGDLSVYWYQQSLDQGLQFLIQYYNGEERAKGNILERFSAQQFPDLHSELNLSSLELGDSALYFCASSVQGTHEQFFGPGTRLTVL.

This clone has just one count. V gene TRBV28 combines with J gene TRBJ2-3; 9 bases are shared with TRBD2. The CDR3 has 15 amino acids. The junction had 7 bases not matched to a gene; V was cut back by 2 bases and J by 7 bases. CDR1 is MDHEN, CDR2 SYDVKM, per germline. The CDR3 bases are TGTGCCAGCAGTTTAAGCGGGACTAGCTCCTATACGCAGTATTTT. It yields the protein CASSLSGTSSYTQYF.

The chain joins TRBV1 to TRBJ1-1. TRBV1 represents a pseudogene. This CDR3 is built from 13 residues. This CDR3 reads CTSSQDPRPEAFF. In DNA, the CDR3 is TGCACCAGCAGCCAGGATCCGAGGCCTGAAGCTTTCTTT.

The chain uses TRBV29-1 and TRBJ2-3; TRBD2 agrees at 7 bases. Trimming took 4 bases from V and 4 from J; bases not matched to a gene: 11. The CDR3 has 15 residues. CDR1 and CDR2 (germline): SQVTM, ANQGSEA. Written as DNA, the CDR3 is TGCAGCGTTGCCCCCTCGGGAGGTGCCCCAGATACGCAGTATTTT. As protein: CSVAPSGGAPDTQYF.

This clone was seen more than once but under ten times. V and J are TRBV11-2 and TRBJ2-2; no clear D. Germline CDR1 and CDR2: SGHAT and FQNNGV. This CDR3 is 15 amino acids long. With 1 base removed from V and 7 bases from J, the gap between germline ends came to 13 bases. CDR3 DNA sequence: TGTGCCAGCAGCTTAGGGGCGTGGAAAGGCGGGGAGCTGTTTTTT. Protein product: CASSLGAWKGGELFF.

This clone was recorded only once. The chain combines TRBV6-6 with TRBJ1-2; no reliable D call. Germline lookup yields CDR1 MNHNY and CDR2 SVGAGI (reference sequence). This CDR3 comprises 15 residues. Trimming pared 5 bases from V and 3 bases from J, leaving 16 bases between. The CDR3 DNA reads TGTGCCAGCAGTCTACCGGGATACTCCGACTATGGCTACACCTTC. Translated: CASSLPGYSDYGYTF.

With regard to this clone: As the CDR3 is not closed by the conserved phenylalanine or tryptophan, this likely results from a read error. The rearrangement joins TRBV7-2 to TRBJ1-5; D gene uncertain. The CDR3 length is 13 residues. The V end was cut by 5 bases, the J end by 4 bases, with 9 bases between. Germline assignment: CDR1 SGHTA and CDR2 FQGNSA. The CDR3 sequence: CASSVRENQPQHS. As DNA, the CDR3 is TGTGCCAGCAGCGTTCGGGAAAATCAGCCCCAGCATTCT.

The chain recombines TRBV28 with TRBJ2-5, with TRBD2 matching over 13 bases. The DNA end lines up better with TRBJ2-7; the J call may be wrong. The CDR3 has 14 amino acids. CDR1 is MDHEN, CDR2 SYDVKM, per germline. The CDR3 nucleotides are TGTGCCAGCAGCGAGACTAGCGGGAGGCACGAGCAGTACTTC. As protein: CASSETSGRHEQYF.

The V and J genes are TRBV6-5 and TRBJ1-1; no definite D call. This CDR3 is built from 13 residues. Germline CDR1 and CDR2: MNHEY and SVGAGI. V lost 4 bases and J 4 bases, leaving 10 bases between the germline ends. CDR3 region: CASSLRGSTEAFF. In nucleotides, the CDR3 is TGTGCCAGCAGTTTGCGAGGGAGCACTGAAGCTTTCTTT.

V is TRBV25-1 and J is TRBJ2-3, with 9 bases fitting TRBD1. Trimming removed 6 bases from V and 8 bases from J; junction bases left unmatched: 12. Germline V gives CDR1 MGHDK, CDR2 SYGVNS. The CDR3 has 15 residues. CDR3 sequence: CASRGQGWRAATQYF. CDR3 bases: TGTGCCAGCAGGGGACAGGGTTGGCGGGCAGCTACGCAGTATTTT. Full variable domain (remainder filled in from reference TRBV25-1 and TRBJ2-3): EADIYQTPRYLVIGTGKKITLECSQTMGHDKMYWYQQDPGMELHLIHYSYGVNSTEKGDLSSESTVSRIRTEHFPLTLESARPSHTSQYLCASRGQGWRAATQYFGPGTRLTVL.

V usage is TRBV6-6 and J usage is TRBJ2-7; D may be TRBD2 (5 bases). Looked up from germline, CDR1 is MNHNY and CDR2 is SVGAGI (reference sequence). Trimming removed 5 bases from V and 4 bases from J, with 15 bases in between. This CDR3 is 14 amino acids long. The DNA for the CDR3 is TGTGCCAGCAGTCCCGAGAGGGTGAGGTACGAGCAGTACTTC. Translation: CASSPERVRYEQYF.

The chain is built from TRBV10-3 and TRBJ1-2; D uncertain. From germline, CDR1 is ENHRY and CDR2 SYGVKD. V was cut by 0 bases and J by 6 bases, with 14 bases left in between. The CDR3 covers 15 residues. CDR3 residues: CAISESRARNNGYTF. The CDR3 nucleotides are TGTGCCATCAGTGAGTCGAGGGCAAGGAATAATGGCTACACCTTC.

In its sample, this clone was seen once. This chain uses TRBV5-1 with TRBJ1-1, with a tentative D call TRBD1 (5 bases). This CDR3 contains 13 residues. Trimming shortened V by 2 bases and J by 5 bases, and 10 bases separated the two germline ends. Germline CDR1 is SGHRS and CDR2 is YFSETQ. In DNA, the CDR3 is TGCGCCAGCAGCTTAGACAGAAGGACTGAAGCTTTCTTT. Translated: CASSLDRRTEAFF.

The chain is built from TRBV2 and TRBJ2-1; the D gene is possibly TRBD1 (6 bases). The CDR3 is made up of 16 amino acids. CDR1 and CDR2 (germline): SNHLY, FYNNEI. V shed 5 bases and J shed 5 bases, with 19 bases lying between them. The CDR3 region is CASSLQGSALNNEQFF. In DNA form, the CDR3 reads TGTGCCAGCAGTCTGCAGGGGAGCGCCCTTAACAATGAGCAGTTCTTC.

The chain carries TRBV27 and TRBJ2-7; tentative D call: TRBD1 (7 bases). CDR1 MNHEY and CDR2 SMNVEV come from the germline V gene (reference sequence). This CDR3 region has 15 residues. V lost 5 bases to trimming and J lost 6 bases, with 20 bases between them. CDR3 loop: CASSISGGSFFEQYF. DNA for the CDR3: TGTGCCAGCAGTATCTCAGGGGGGTCCTTCTTCGAGCAGTACTTC.

CDR3 sequence (DNA): TGTGCCAGCAGTTACCCGGGACAGGGGAAAGGTGGCTACACCTTC. It yields the protein CASSYPGQGKGGYTF. The chain couples TRBV6-5 to TRBJ1-2, with 10 bases that match TRBD1. From germline, CDR1 is MNHEY and CDR2 SVGAGI. There are 15 residues in the CDR3. Trimming at V came to 2 bases and at J to 7 bases, leaving 7 bases not matched to a gene.

The rearrangement joins TRBV27 to TRBJ2-1; TRBD1 is a possible D gene (5 bases). The CDR3 contains 17 residues. Germline assignment: CDR1 MNHEY and CDR2 SMNVEV (reference sequence). Trimming removed 2 bases at V and 5 bases at J, with 19 bases between. CDR3 bases: TGTGCCAGCAGTTTAAAGTCCGGCAGGGATAGCCACAATGAGCAGTTCTTC. Encoded protein: CASSLKSGRDSHNEQFF.

This rearrangement joins TRBV18 to TRBJ2-5; D is uncertain. V was trimmed by 1 base and J by 0 bases, leaving 6 bases between them. The CDR3 extends over 14 amino acids. The V gene's germline CDR1 is KGHSH and CDR2 LQKENI. Written as DNA, the CDR3 is TGTGCCAGCTCACCACTAAGCGACCAAGAGACCCAGTACTTC. It translates to CASSPLSDQETQYF.

This clone appeared once. This chain links TRBV5-1 with TRBJ2-5; unclear D gene. The CDR3 is made up of 17 amino acids. V lost 0 bases and J lost 5, with 20 bases in between. Germline CDR1 reads SGHRS; CDR2 reads YFSETQ. CDR3 amino acids: CASSLAGDGSAGETQYF. The CDR3 nucleotides read TGCGCCAGCAGCTTGGCCGGAGACGGATCGGCCGGGGAGACCCAGTACTTC.